Following are 5 T cell receptor beta chains from one sample sequenced in a study of healthy donors' naive CD4 and CD8 T cells. TCR libraries were built from around 0.45 ug of total RNA by linear amplification. TCRdb recomputed calls from the reads with MiXCR, one row per CDR3 protein. The sample shows about 200,000 distinct CDR3 sequences, about 76% of them seen only once. Sequencing was carried out using naive CD4+ and CD8+ T cells sorted from blood, pooled from several donors. All receptors derive from a pool of human donors in good health; the sample pools cells from several healthy donors.

This clonotype was picked up one time. The chain carries TRBV6-5 and TRBJ2-7; the match to TRBD1 covers 8 bases. The germline gives CDR1 MNHEY, CDR2 SVGAGI. The CDR3 runs 14 residues. V was clipped by 2 bases and J by 2 bases; unmatched bases: 2. The CDR3 protein is CASSYETGAYEQYF. The CDR3 DNA reads as TGTGCCAGCAGTTACGAGACAGGGGCCTACGAGCAGTACTTC.

In its sample, this clonotype was seen a few times. The V and J genes are TRBV27 and TRBJ2-7; the D is unclear. The V end was cut by 0 bases, the J end by 2 bases, with 8 bases between. This CDR3 contains 14 residues. Germline-derived CDR1 and CDR2 are MNHEY and SMNVEV (reference sequence). For the CDR3, the DNA is TGTGCCAGCAGTTTATCGTCACAGACCTACGAGCAGTACTTC. It codes for CASSLSSQTYEQYF.

This clonotype appeared a few times. This rearrangement joins TRBV15 to TRBJ2-1, with D uncertain. V lost 3 bases and J lost 7, with 13 bases in between. Germline V lookup: CDR1 LNHNV, CDR2 YYDKDF (reference sequence). CDR3 length equals 14 residues. This CDR3 is CATSSDWVGNEQFF. DNA of the CDR3: TGTGCCACCAGCAGTGACTGGGTCGGGAATGAGCAGTTCTTC. Together with reference TRBV15 and TRBJ2-1, the CDR3 gives the full variable domain: DAMVIQNPRYQVTQFGKPVTLSCSQTLNHNVMYWYQQKSSQAPKLLFHYYDKDFNNEADTPDNFQSRRPNTSFCFLDIRSPGLGDTAMYLCATSSDWVGNEQFFGPGTRLTVL.

J is TRBJ2-1 and V is TRBV29-1; D possibly uses TRBD1 or TRBD2 (5 bases each). The CDR3 totals 12 residues. V shed 4 bases and J shed 6 bases, with 10 bases lying between them. CDR1 and CDR2 from the germline V gene are SQVTM and ANQGSEA. In DNA form, the CDR3 reads TGCAGCGTTGTACGAGGGACCAATGAGCAGTTCTTC. Protein: CSVVRGTNEQFF.

On this clonotype: This likely comes from a read error, as the CDR3 has no conserved phenylalanine or tryptophan at its end. V gene TRBV29-1 combines with J gene TRBJ1-1; TRBD1 matches 9 bases. With V trimmed by 6 bases and J by 0 bases, 5 bases remained unmatched. CDR3 length: 14 amino acids. CDR1 is SQVTM, CDR2 ANQGSEA, per germline. CDR3 loop: CSVGQGLVNTEAFL. The CDR3 bases are TGCAGCGTCGGACAGGGGTTGGTGAACACTGAAGCTTTCCTT.